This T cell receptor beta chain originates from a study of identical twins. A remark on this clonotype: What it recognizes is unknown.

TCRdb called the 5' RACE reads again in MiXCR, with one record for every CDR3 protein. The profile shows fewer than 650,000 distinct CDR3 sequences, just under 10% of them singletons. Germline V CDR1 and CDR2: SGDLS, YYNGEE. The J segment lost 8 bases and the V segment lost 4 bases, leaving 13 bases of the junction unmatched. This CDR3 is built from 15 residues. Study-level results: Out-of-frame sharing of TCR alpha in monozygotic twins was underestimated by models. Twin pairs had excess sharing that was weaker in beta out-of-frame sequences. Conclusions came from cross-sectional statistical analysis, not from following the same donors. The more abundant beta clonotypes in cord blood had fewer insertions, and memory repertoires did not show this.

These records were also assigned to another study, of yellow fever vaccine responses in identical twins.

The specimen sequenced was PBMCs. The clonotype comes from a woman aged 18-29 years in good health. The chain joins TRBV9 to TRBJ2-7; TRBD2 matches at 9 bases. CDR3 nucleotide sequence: TGTGCCAGCAGCAGTGGGGCTAGCGGGGATTTACAGCAGTACTTC. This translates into CASSSGASGDLQQYF.